A selection of T cell receptor beta chains follows, all from one sample in a study of T-cell memory formation after mild COVID-19. Using its own MiXCR run on the 5' RACE reads, TCRdb lists one record per CDR3 protein. The repertoire has under 550,000 distinct CDR3 sequences, about 18% of them found once; the top ten carry 9% to 15%. Sequencing input: PBMCs or a T cell subset sorted from them (not recorded which). The receptors shown here come from an adult woman who had mild COVID-19 (a few samples of this study predate the infection). Cell type and time point are not known. CDR3s include the opening cysteine and the closing phenylalanine or tryptophan. The D gene is left open where the match is weak. The size field is filled for only some rows; it gives once, few, many or a size class.

few,TRBV29-1,TRBJ1-1,11,.,CSVPGGTEAFF,TGCAGCGTCCCCGGGGGCACTGAAGCTTTCTTT
few,TRBV25-1,TRBJ2-7,14,TRBD1,CASSGRDRVYEQYF,TGTGCCAGCAGTGGACGGGACAGGGTCTACGAGCAGTACTTC
few,TRBV7-2,TRBJ2-7,11,.,CASSFGVEQYF,TGTGCCAGCAGCTTCGGGGTTGAGCAGTACTTC
.,TRBV7-9,TRBJ2-3,13,.,CASSPVGTDTQYF,TGTGCCAGCAGCCCGGTCGGGACAGATACGCAGTATTTT
.,TRBV5-1,TRBJ2-3,15,TRBD2,CASSPDGGVTNTQYF,TGCGCCAGCAGCCCAGATGGGGGGGTCACCAATACGCAGTATTTT
.,TRBV15,TRBJ2-5,14,TRBD2,CATSIAGSLETQYF,TGTGCCACCAGCATAGCGGGATCGTTGGAGACCCAGTACTTC
.,TRBV5-4,TRBJ1-2,11,.,CASGQNYGYTF,TGTGCCAGCGGGCAGAACTATGGCTACACCTTC
.,TRBV5-1,TRBJ2-1,17,TRBD2,CASSFRDYPPSYNEQFF,TGCGCCAGCAGTTTCCGGGACTATCCCCCCTCCTACAATGAGCAGTTCTTC
.,TRBV30,TRBJ1-2,13,.,CAWSDLTDYGYTF,TGTGCCTGGTCGGATCTAACTGACTATGGCTACACCTTC
.,TRBV29-1,TRBJ2-7,14,TRBD2,CSVELAGPIYEQYF,TGCAGCGTTGAACTAGCGGGACCCATCTACGAGCAGTACTTC
.,TRBV2,TRBJ1-2,15,.,CASEPPGGDPRGYTF,TGTGCCAGCGAACCACCCGGAGGGGACCCACGTGGCTACACCTTC
few,TRBV5-1,TRBJ2-3,14,.,CASTLSGRSDTQYF,TGCGCCAGCACCTTAAGCGGGCGATCAGATACGCAGTATTTT
many,TRBV5-1,TRBJ2-4,14,.,CASSLGSPKNIQYF,TGCGCCAGCAGCTTGGGTTCACCCAAAAACATTCAGTACTTC
few,TRBV21-1,TRBJ2-1,12,.,CASGTSYNEQFF,TGTGCCAGCGGGACTAGTTACAATGAGCAGTTCTTC
.,TRBV7-9,TRBJ2-2,15,.,CASSSPTSNTGELFF,TGTGCCAGCAGCTCGCCTACCTCGAACACCGGGGAGCTGTTTTTT
.,TRBV5-1,TRBJ1-5,13,.,CASSLDLDQPQHF,TGCGCCAGCAGCTTGGACCTGGATCAGCCCCAGCATTTT
few,TRBV6-5,TRBJ2-1,14,.,CASSSVSGIGEQFF,TGTGCCAGCAGTTCAGTGTCAGGCATCGGTGAGCAGTTCTTC
few,TRBV29-1,TRBJ2-3,14,.,CSVEADSYTDTQYF,TGCAGCGTTGAAGCGGACAGTTACACAGATACGCAGTATTTT
.,TRBV7-9,TRBJ2-1,11,.,CASSPQGEQFF,TGTGCCAGCAGCCCCCAAGGCGAGCAGTTCTTC
.,TRBV5-6,TRBJ1-2,17,.,CASSLDRADRFGYGYTF,TGTGCCAGCAGCTTGGACAGGGCAGATCGGTTCGGCTATGGCTACACCTTC
.,TRBV7-2,TRBJ2-1,14,.,CASSSSDKRNEQFF,TGTGCCAGCAGCTCCTCGGACAAGCGAAATGAGCAGTTCTTC
few,TRBV7-9,TRBJ2-5,13,.,CASSFAGEETQYF,TGTGCCAGCAGCTTTGCTGGGGAAGAGACCCAGTACTTC
many,TRBV10-3,TRBJ1-2,16,TRBD1,CAISDRGTGGRYGYTF,TGTGCCATCAGTGATCGCGGGACAGGGGGAAGGTATGGCTACACCTTC
few,TRBV7-3,TRBJ2-5,19,TRBD2,CASSLSSVSGRPFQETQYF,TGTGCCAGCAGCTTAAGCTCCGTTAGCGGGAGGCCCTTCCAAGAGACCCAGTACTTC
.,TRBV7-6,TRBJ2-1,16,.,CASSSRQLSSYNEQFF,TGTGCCAGCAGCTCCAGACAGTTGAGCTCCTACAATGAGCAGTTCTTC
few,TRBV4-1,TRBJ2-3,16,TRBD2,CASSRERGDFTDTQYF,TGCGCCAGCAGCCGCGAGCGGGGGGATTTCACAGATACGCAGTATTTT
.,TRBV5-1,TRBJ2-4,18,TRBD2,CASSLAVAGARGLDIQYF,TGCGCCAGCAGCTTGGCCGTAGCGGGGGCCCGGGGATTAGACATTCAGTACTTC
.,TRBV6-5,TRBJ1-4,14,.,CASSYSQQRGTLFF,TGTGCCAGCAGTTACTCTCAACAGCGGGGCACCCTGTTTTTT
.,TRBV12-3/TRBV12-4,TRBJ1-6,16,.,CASSPQVGGLWSPLHF,TGTGCCAGCAGTCCCCAAGTCGGGGGGCTGTGGTCACCCCTCCACTTT
few,TRBV20-1,TRBJ1-5,14,.,CSAPLNGPNQPQHF,TGCAGTGCCCCCTTAAACGGTCCCAATCAGCCCCAGCATTTT
.,TRBV24-1,TRBJ2-3,12,.,CATSDFEDTQYF,TGTGCCACCAGTGATTTTGAGGATACGCAGTATTTT
many,TRBV5-1,TRBJ2-2,15,TRBD1,CASSLGTANTGELFF,TGTGCCAGCAGCTTAGGGACAGCGAACACCGGGGAGCTGTTTTTT
many,TRBV18,TRBJ1-1,13,TRBD1,CASSPRDRAEAFF,TGTGCCAGCTCACCTAGGGACAGGGCTGAAGCTTTCTTT
few,TRBV15,TRBJ2-7,16,.,CATSKRVKTGAYEQYF,TGTGCCACCAGCAAAAGGGTAAAGACAGGAGCCTACGAGCAGTACTTC
few,TRBV7-8,TRBJ2-1,16,TRBD1,CASSPLRDRPYNEQFF,TGTGCCAGCAGCCCGTTACGGGACAGGCCTTACAATGAGCAGTTCTTC
few,TRBV20-1,TRBJ1-1,16,.,CSARDLGELDPAGPFW,TGCAGTGCTAGAGATTTAGGTGAATTGGACCCCGCCGGCCCCTTCTGG
.,TRBV29-1,TRBJ1-2,15,.,CSVEDIGRVDYGYTF,TGCAGCGTTGAAGATATCGGACGGGTGGACTATGGCTACACCTTC
.,TRBV24-1,TRBJ1-5,13,.,CATSDGDHQPQHF,TGTGCCACCAGTGATGGGGACCATCAGCCCCAGCATTTT
few,TRBV18,TRBJ2-5,15,.,CASSPPGVNRETQYF,TGTGCCAGCTCACCACCGGGGGTTAACCGAGAGACCCAGTACTTC
.,TRBV9,TRBJ2-4,15,TRBD2,CASSEAGGPGNIQYF,TGTGCCAGCAGCGAAGCGGGGGGGCCCGGAAACATTCAGTACTTC
many,TRBV7-9,TRBJ2-3,12,.,CASSSETDTQYF,TGTGCCAGCAGCTCAGAGACAGATACGCAGTATTTT
many,TRBV12-3/TRBV12-4,TRBJ2-1,16,.,CASSSPHRDEYNEQFF,TGTGCCAGCAGTTCCCCCCACCGGGACGAATACAATGAGCAGTTCTTC
few,TRBV12-3/TRBV12-4,TRBJ1-6,14,TRBD1,CASKQGASNSPLHF,TGTGCCAGCAAGCAGGGGGCTAGTAATTCACCCCTCCACTTT
.,TRBV30,TRBJ2-3,13,.,CAWRRGSTDTQYF,TGTGCCTGGAGACGCGGCAGCACAGATACGCAGTATTTT
.,TRBV24-1,TRBJ2-5,13,.,CATSVRGYETQYF,TGTGCCACCAGTGTTAGGGGCTATGAGACCCAGTACTTC
few,TRBV11-2,TRBJ1-2,13,.,CASSRGSGDGYTF,TGTGCCAGCAGCCGAGGGTCAGGGGATGGCTACACCTTC
.,TRBV20-1,TRBJ1-5,14,TRBD1,CSANRDRGNQPQHF,TGCAGTGCTAACCGGGACAGGGGCAATCAGCCCCAGCATTTT
.,TRBV6-1,TRBJ1-2,13,.,CASSEDTYYGYTF,TGTGCCAGCAGTGAGGACACATACTATGGCTACACCTTC
.,TRBV5-1,TRBJ1-4,15,.,CASSLAEEGTEKLFF,TGCGCCAGCAGCTTGGCGGAGGAGGGAACCGAAAAACTGTTTTTT
.,TRBV25-1,TRBJ2-6,18,TRBD1,CASSAPGQRISGANVLTF,TGTGCCAGCAGTGCACCGGGACAGCGGATCTCTGGGGCCAACGTCCTGACTTTC